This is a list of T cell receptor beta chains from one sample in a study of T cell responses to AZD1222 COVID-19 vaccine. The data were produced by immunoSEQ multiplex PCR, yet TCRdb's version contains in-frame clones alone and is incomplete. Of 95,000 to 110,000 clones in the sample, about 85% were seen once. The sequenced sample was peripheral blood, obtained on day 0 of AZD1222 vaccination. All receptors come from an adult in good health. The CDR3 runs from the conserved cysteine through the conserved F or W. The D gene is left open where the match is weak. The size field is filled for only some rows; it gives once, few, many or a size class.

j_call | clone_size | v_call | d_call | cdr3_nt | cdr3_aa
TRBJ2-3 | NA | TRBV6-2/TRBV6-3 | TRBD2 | TGTGCCAGCAGTTTACTAGCGGGAGCGGACACAGATACGCAGTATTTT | CASSLLAGADTDTQYF
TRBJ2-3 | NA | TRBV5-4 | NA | TGTGCCAGCAGGCCCAGGCGGGATGCGGTAGATACGCAGTATTTT | CASRPRRDAVDTQYF
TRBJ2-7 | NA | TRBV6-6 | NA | TGTGCCAGCAGTTTCGATCCTAGCGCTCTCTACGAGCAGTACTTC | CASSFDPSALYEQYF
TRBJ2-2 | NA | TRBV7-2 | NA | TGTGCCAGCAGCCTAGGGGACACCTTCACCGGGGAGCTGTTTTTT | CASSLGDTFTGELFF
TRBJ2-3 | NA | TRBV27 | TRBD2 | TGTGCCAGCAGTTTATTGGGACTAGCGGGGGGTACAGATACGCAGTATTTT | CASSLLGLAGGTDTQYF
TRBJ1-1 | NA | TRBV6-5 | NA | TGTGCCAGCAGAGAGGGGCTAAACACTGAAGCTTTCTTT | CASREGLNTEAFF
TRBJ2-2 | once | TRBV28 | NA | TGTGCCAGCAGCCCCCCCCCTACGAACACCGGGGAGCTGTTTTTT | CASSPPPTNTGELFF
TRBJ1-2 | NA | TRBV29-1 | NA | TGCAGCGCCCCGACAGGAGAGGACTATGGCTACACCTTC | CSAPTGEDYGYTF
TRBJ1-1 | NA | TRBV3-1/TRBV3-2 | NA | TGTGCCAGCAGTTTGGGGCGGACTGAAGCTTTCTTT | CASSLGRTEAFF
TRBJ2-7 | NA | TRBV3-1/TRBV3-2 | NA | TGTGCCAGCAGCCAAGGCGGGGAGCCGGTGTCGGGCGAGCAGTACTTC | CASSQGGEPVSGEQYF
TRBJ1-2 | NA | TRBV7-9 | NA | TGTGCCAGCAGCTTTGGGACCGACTATGGCTACACCTTC | CASSFGTDYGYTF
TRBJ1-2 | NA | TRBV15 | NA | TGTGCCACCAGCAGAGATCAGGCGAGCTATGGCTACACCTTC | CATSRDQASYGYTF
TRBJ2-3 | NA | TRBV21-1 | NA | TGTGCCAGCAGCAAAGCGGGAGAAAGAACAGATACGCAGTATTTT | CASSKAGERTDTQYF
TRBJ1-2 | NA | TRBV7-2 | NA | TGTGCCAGCAGCTTATCCCCGGACTATGGCTACACCTTC | CASSLSPDYGYTF
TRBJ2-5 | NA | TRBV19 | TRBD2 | TGTGCCAGTAGTATGGATAGCGGGGGGGCGGTGACCCAGTACTTC | CASSMDSGGAVTQYF
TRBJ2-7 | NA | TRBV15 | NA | TGTGCCACCAGCTACCGCGGGGGCCAGTCCTACGAGCAGTACTTC | CATSYRGGQSYEQYF
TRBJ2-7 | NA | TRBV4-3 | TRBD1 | TGCGCCAGCAGCCAAACCAACAGGGGCGAGCAGTACTTC | CASSQTNRGEQYF
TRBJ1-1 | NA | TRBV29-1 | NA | TGCAGCGTTGAAGGGAGGGCGGGGGCTGAAGCTTTCTTT | CSVEGRAGAEAFF
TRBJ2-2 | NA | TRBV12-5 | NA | TGTGCTAGTGAAAGGGGATGGACCGGGGAGCTGTTTTTT | CASERGWTGELFF
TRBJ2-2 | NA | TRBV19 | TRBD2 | TGTGCCAGTAGGACGGGGGGATCTCGCGCCGGGGAGCTGTTTTTT | CASRTGGSRAGELFF
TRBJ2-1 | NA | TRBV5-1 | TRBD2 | TGCGCCAGCAGCTTGGCCGGGGGGAGCTCCTACAATGAGCAGTTCTTC | CASSLAGGSSYNEQFF
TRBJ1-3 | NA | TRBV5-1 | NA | TGCGCCAGCAGCCTTGACGGAAACACCATATATTTT | CASSLDGNTIYF
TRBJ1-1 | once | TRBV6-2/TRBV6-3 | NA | TGTGCCAGCAGCCCCGGCCTTAACACTGAAGCTTTCTTT | CASSPGLNTEAFF
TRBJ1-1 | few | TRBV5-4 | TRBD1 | TGTGCCAGCAGCTTGGGAGGGACAGGGGGCCACACTGAAGCTTTCTTT | CASSLGGTGGHTEAFF
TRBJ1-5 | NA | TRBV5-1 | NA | TGCGCCAGCAGCTTGGATGGGAAAAATCAGCCCCAGCATTTT | CASSLDGKNQPQHF
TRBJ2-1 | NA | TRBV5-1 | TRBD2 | TGCGCCAGCAGCTTGATCGAGAGACTAGCCCTCATCCATGAGCAGTTCTTC | CASSLIERLALIHEQFF
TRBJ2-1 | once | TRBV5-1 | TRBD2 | TGCGCCAGCAGCTCCCGGACTAGCGGGAAGTACAATGAGCAGTTCTTC | CASSSRTSGKYNEQFF
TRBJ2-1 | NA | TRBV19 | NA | TGTGCCAGTAGTCCGAGCAGGGGCCCGAATGAGCAGTTCTTC | CASSPSRGPNEQFF
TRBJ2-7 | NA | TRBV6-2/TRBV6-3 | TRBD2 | TGTGCCAGCAGTCAAGCGGGGGCGCACTACGAGCAGTACTTC | CASSQAGAHYEQYF
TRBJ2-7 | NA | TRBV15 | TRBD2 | TGTGCCACCAGCAGAGCCCTCGGACTAGCGGGGGCCTACGAGCAGTACTTC | CATSRALGLAGAYEQYF
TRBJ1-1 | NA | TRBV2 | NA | TGTGCCAGCAGTGGACAGGCGAGGAACACTGAAGCTTTCTTT | CASSGQARNTEAFF
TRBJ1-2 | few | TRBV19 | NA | TGTGCCAGTAGTATTGGGTCAGGGTCAAGTGGCTACACCTTC | CASSIGSGSSGYTF
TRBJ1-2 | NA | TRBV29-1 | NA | TGCAGCGTTGAAGGCGGATCCTTGTATGGCTACACCTTC | CSVEGGSLYGYTF
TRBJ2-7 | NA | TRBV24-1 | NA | TGTGCCACCCGGGCTAGACCGAGGGCCTACGAGCAGTACTTC | CATRARPRAYEQYF
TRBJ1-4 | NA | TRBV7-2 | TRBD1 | TGTGCCAGTCGAGAGAGGGGGACAGTTCAGGAAAAACTGTTTTTT | CASRERGTVQEKLFF
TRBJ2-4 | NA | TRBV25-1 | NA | TGTGCCAGCAGGGACGGAAACATTCAGTACTTC | CASRDGNIQYF
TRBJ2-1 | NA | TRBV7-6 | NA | TGTGCCAGCAGCTTAGGTAATCGACTCGACTCGGATGAGCAGTTCTTC | CASSLGNRLDSDEQFF
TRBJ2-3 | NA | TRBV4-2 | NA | TGTGCCAGCAGCCAAGAATCCAGTGTCCCAGATACGCAGTATTTT | CASSQESSVPDTQYF
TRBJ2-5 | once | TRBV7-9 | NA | TGTGCCAGCAGCAAGAGTAAAGAGACCCAGTACTTC | CASSKSKETQYF
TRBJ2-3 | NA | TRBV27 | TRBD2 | TGTGCCAGCAGCTTCTTCGGGTCGGGAGGGCGAACAGATACGCAGTATTTT | CASSFFGSGGRTDTQYF
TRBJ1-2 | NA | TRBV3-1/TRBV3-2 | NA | TGTGCCAGCAGCCGCTCCCAACTTAACTATGGCTACACCTTC | CASSRSQLNYGYTF
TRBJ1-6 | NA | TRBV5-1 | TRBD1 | TGCGCCAGCAGCCAGACAGGGTCTAATTCACCCCTCCACTTT | CASSQTGSNSPLHF
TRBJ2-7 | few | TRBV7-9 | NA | TGTGCCAGCAGTCCGGTCAGGGACTCCTACGAGCAGTACTTC | CASSPVRDSYEQYF
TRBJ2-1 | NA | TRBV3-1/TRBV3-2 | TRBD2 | TGTGCCAGCAGCCAACCCGAGGGGCTAGCGGGGAACAATGAGCAGTTCTTC | CASSQPEGLAGNNEQFF
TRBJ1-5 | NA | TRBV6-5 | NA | TGTGCCAGCAGGCCACAGGGCAATAGCAATCAGCCCCAGCATTTT | CASRPQGNSNQPQHF